Following are 16 T cell receptor beta chains from one sample sequenced in a study of shared clonotypes between healthy human individuals. Profiled with immunoSEQ multiplex PCR; TCRdb holds only in-frame clones, not every one. The data show roughly 720,000 clones, about nine tenths seen once. Sequencing used memory CD8+ T cells from PBMCs. Specified subset: CD45RO+ cells pooled with CCR7-negative TemRA cells. The receptors derive from a man between 18 and 35 years old in good health. Some clones in this sample may be carry-over from other donors' samples.

The rearrangement uses TRBV27 and TRBJ2-1; D is unclear. The germline V and J ends were trimmed by 3 bases and 0 bases, with 15 bases remaining between them. Looked up from germline, CDR1 is MNHEY and CDR2 is SMNVEV (reference sequence). The CDR3 is 17 amino acids. The CDR3 spells CASSLSRAPSSYNEQFF. The CDR3 DNA sequence: TGTGCCAGCAGTTTGTCTCGAGCGCCCAGCTCCTACAATGAGCAGTTCTTC.

The V gene is TRBV9, the J gene TRBJ1-1; tentative D call: TRBD1 (6 bases). This CDR3 region has 12 residues. The V and J ends lost 2 bases and 8 bases respectively, with 10 bases between them. CDR1 is SGDLS, CDR2 YYNGEE, per germline. The CDR3 nucleotides are TGTGCCAGCAGCGTGCCAGGGGCGGAAGCTTTCTTT. Translation: CASSVPGAEAFF.

The chain combines TRBV27 with TRBJ2-5; tentatively, D is TRBD2 (5 bases). The CDR3 length is 17 residues. V shed 2 bases and J shed 2 bases, with 18 bases lying between them. Germline CDR1 reads MNHEY; CDR2 reads SMNVEV (reference sequence). CDR3 nucleotide sequence: TGTGCCAGCAGTTTAATGCCCCCCTGGGCGGGTCAAGAGACCCAGTACTTC. Protein sequence: CASSLMPPWAGQETQYF.

The gene calls are TRBV15 and TRBJ2-3, with unresolved D. V shed 3 bases and J shed 6 bases, with 16 bases lying between them. CDR3 size: 15 residues. The V gene's germline CDR1 is LNHNV and CDR2 YYDKDF (reference sequence). CDR3 amino acids: CATSSPAQSSDTQYF. CDR3 sequence (DNA): TGTGCCACCAGCAGTCCCGCCCAATCTAGTGATACGCAGTATTTT.

This chain links TRBV28 with TRBJ2-5; D is possibly TRBD2 (5 bases). V was trimmed by 2 bases and J by 3 bases, leaving 10 bases between them. The CDR3 contains 14 residues. Germline loops: CDR1 MDHEN, CDR2 SYDVKM. The CDR3 loop reads CASSLSGDEETQYF. As DNA, the CDR3 is TGTGCCAGCAGTTTAAGCGGCGATGAAGAGACCCAGTACTTC. The entire variable domain, with the rest obtained from reference TRBV28 and TRBJ2-5, is as follows: DVKVTQSSRYLVKRTGEKVFLECVQDMDHENMFWYRQDPGLGLRLIYFSYDVKMKEKGDIPEGYSVSREKKERFSLILESASTNQTSMYLCASSLSGDEETQYFGPGTRLLVL.

This chain joins TRBV10-3 and TRBJ1-2; 11 nucleotides match TRBD1. Per germline, CDR1 ENHRY and CDR2 SYGVKD. This CDR3 has 13 amino acids. Trimming took 8 bases from V and 7 from J; bases not matched to a gene: 6. As DNA, the CDR3 is TGTGCCATCCTCGGACAGGGGGCGACTGGCTACACCTTC. Translating gives CAILGQGATGYTF.

The chain has TRBV15 and TRBJ1-4; D remains ambiguous. V lost 8 bases to trimming and J lost 0 bases, with 10 bases between them. The CDR3 consists of 14 residues. The germline CDR1 and CDR2 sequences are LNHNV and YYDKDF (reference sequence). CDR3 DNA: TGTGCCACCTCCGTATCCCCAACTAATGAAAAACTGTTTTTT. It translates to CATSVSPTNEKLFF.

In its sample, this clone was seen once. CDR3 DNA sequence: TGTGCCAGCAGTGACGGACAGGTTGAAAAACTGTTTTTT. It translates to CASSDGQVEKLFF. This chain uses TRBV6-4 with TRBJ1-4; 7 bases align to TRBD1. Unmatched junction bases numbered 1, after V lost 2 bases and J lost 7 bases. Germline V gene sequence: CDR1 MRHNA, CDR2 SNTAGT. CDR3 size: 13 residues.

The chain joins TRBV7-2 to TRBJ2-7; 8 bases align to TRBD2. Unmatched junction bases numbered 14, after V lost 0 bases and J lost 4 bases. This CDR3 has 18 residues. Germline CDR1 is SGHTA and CDR2 is FQGNSA. For the CDR3, the DNA is TGTGCCAGCAGCTTAGCGGCACTCGGGGGGGTGACTGGGTACGAGCAGTACTTC. It codes for CASSLAALGGVTGYEQYF.

This chain joins TRBV7-3 and TRBJ2-1; a weak D match, TRBD2 (5 bases). The CDR3 has 15 amino acids. CDR1 is SGHTA and CDR2 is FQGTGA in the germline V gene. Deletions cut 5 bases from V and 5 bases from J, with 16 bases between. Here the CDR3 DNA reads TGTGCCAGCAGCATCGAAGGACTCGTCAACAATGAGCAGTTCTTC. Its protein product is CASSIEGLVNNEQFF.

This chain links TRBV5-1 with TRBJ2-5; TRBD2 agrees at 9 bases. CDR3 size: 16 residues. With 2 bases clipped from V and 5 bases from J, the junction kept 10 bases outside the gene matches. Per the germline V gene, CDR1 is SGHRS and CDR2 is YFSETQ. For the CDR3, the DNA is TGCGCCAGCAGCTTTTGGTCTAGCGGGACCTGGGAGACCCAGTACTTC. Protein: CASSFWSSGTWETQYF.

The genes are TRBV11-3 and TRBJ2-2; D unresolved. The germline V gene encodes CDR1 SGHNT and CDR2 YENEEA. The CDR3 has 13 amino acids. V was cut by 6 bases and J by 4 bases, with 9 bases left in between. Here the CDR3 DNA reads TGTGCCAGCAGACAGCTAGGCACCGGGGAGCTGTTTTTT. Protein sequence: CASRQLGTGELFF. Complete variable domain (other parts from reference TRBV11-3 and TRBJ2-2): EAGVVQSPRYKIIEKKQPVAFWCNPISGHNTLYWYLQNLGQGPELLIRYENEEAVDDSQLPKDRFSAERLKGVDSTLKIQPAELGDSAVYLCASRQLGTGELFFGEGSRLTVL.

To note about this clone: Additional DNA sequences in this sample encode the identical CDR3. The genes are TRBV9 and TRBJ1-3, with D unresolved. Per the germline V gene, CDR1 is SGDLS and CDR2 is YYNGEE. The CDR3 has 14 amino acids. With 4 bases removed from V and 4 bases from J, the gap between germline ends came to 12 bases. The DNA of the CDR3 is TGTGCCAGCAGCCCCCGGGGATCCGGAAACACCATATATTTT. Translating it yields CASSPRGSGNTIYF.

The rearrangement uses TRBV30 and TRBJ1-1; unclear D gene. Trimming took 3 bases from V and 10 from J, leaving 21 bases between them. The germline gives CDR1 GTSNPN, CDR2 SVGIG (reference sequence). The CDR3 spans 14 residues. The CDR3 loop reads CAWSFPGPGSGAFF. The CDR3 DNA reads as TGTGCCTGGAGCTTTCCGGGCCCCGGATCGGGAGCTTTCTTT.

V usage is TRBV7-6 and J usage is TRBJ2-3; 7 nucleotides match TRBD1. The CDR3 is 16 residues long. Germline V lookup: CDR1 SGHVS, CDR2 FNYEAQ. The ends lost 3 bases at V and 2 bases at J; junction bases unmatched: 8. CDR3 region: CASSLGPDRATDTQYF. DNA for the CDR3: TGTGCCAGCAGCTTGGGCCCCGACAGGGCCACAGATACGCAGTATTTT. The full variable domain, with the rest looked up from reference TRBV7-6 and TRBJ2-3, is GAGVSQSPRYKVTKRGQDVALRCDPISGHVSLYWYRQALGQGPEFLTYFNYEAQQDKSGLPNDRFSAERPEGSISTLTIQRTEQRDSAMYRCASSLGPDRATDTQYFGPGTRLTVL.

This rearrangement joins TRBV5-1 to TRBJ2-5; unclear D gene. Trimming took off 1 base at V and 5 bases at J, with 9 bases between the two ends. The length of the CDR3 is 13 residues. In germline, CDR1 is SGHRS, CDR2 YFSETQ. Here the CDR3 reads CASSLWVRETQYF. In DNA, the CDR3 is TGCGCCAGCAGCTTGTGGGTTAGGGAGACCCAGTACTTC.